This T cell receptor beta chain is from a study of T cell responses to AZD1222 COVID-19 vaccine. CDR3 length: 16 residues. Deletions cut 0 bases from V and 0 bases from J, with 10 bases between. Germline V gene sequence: CDR1 SGHRS, CDR2 YFSETQ. Data came from immunoSEQ multiplex PCR; TCRdb stores just in-frame clones and leaves some out. The sample has about 130,000 clones; around 90% are singletons. The receptor comes from an adult who received the AZD1222 COVID-19 vaccine. The chain employs TRBV5-1 and TRBJ2-1, with no clear D. The source material was peripheral blood, sampled 28 days after the second AZD1222 dose. The chain's CDR3 is CASSLGSSSSYNEQFF. Here the CDR3 DNA reads TGCGCCAGCAGCTTGGGGTCTTCGAGCTCCTACAATGAGCAGTTCTTC.